This T cell receptor (beta chain) appears in the sequencing data of a study of T cells after yellow fever vaccination. For the study at large: Libraries from low-cell-number fractions were prepared with the SMART-Seq v4 Ultra Low Input RNA kit.

V was pared by 3 bases and J by 1 base, with 7 bases of the junction left unmatched. CDR3 length: 16 residues. Points from the study as a whole: Detected again after the booster were most primary-vaccination clones, at 96% CD4 and 80% to 90% CD8.

The study made its TCR cDNA through 5'RACE template switching. That step introduced a universal primer site along with UMIs. TCRdb re-called the 5' RACE reads with MiXCR, one entry per CDR3 protein. The data show 450,000 to 550,000 distinct CDR3 sequences, 20% to 25% seen once. To note about this clonotype: Its target is unknown.

This sequence joins TRBV12-3 or TRBV12-4 and TRBJ2-3; TRBD2 matches at 7 bases. Sequencing was performed on PBMCs, taken approximately 22 days after the first yellow fever vaccination. This receptor was obtained from a man between 18 and 35 years old who received the YFV17D yellow fever vaccine. The CDR3 nucleotides are TGTGCCAGCAGTTTTGCGGCGGGGGTTTGCACAGATACGCAGTATTTT. It is translated as CASSFAAGVCTDTQYF.